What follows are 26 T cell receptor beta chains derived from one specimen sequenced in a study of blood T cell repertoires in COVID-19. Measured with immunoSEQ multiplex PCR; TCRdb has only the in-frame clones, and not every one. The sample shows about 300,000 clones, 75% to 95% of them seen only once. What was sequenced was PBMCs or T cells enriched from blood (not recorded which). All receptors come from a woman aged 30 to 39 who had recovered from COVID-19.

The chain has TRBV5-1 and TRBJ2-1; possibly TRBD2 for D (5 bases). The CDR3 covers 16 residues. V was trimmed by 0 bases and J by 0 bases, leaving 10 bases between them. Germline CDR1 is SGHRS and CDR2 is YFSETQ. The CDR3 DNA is TGCGCCAGCAGCTTGGACGGGGAAAGCTCCTACAATGAGCAGTTCTTC. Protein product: CASSLDGESSYNEQFF.

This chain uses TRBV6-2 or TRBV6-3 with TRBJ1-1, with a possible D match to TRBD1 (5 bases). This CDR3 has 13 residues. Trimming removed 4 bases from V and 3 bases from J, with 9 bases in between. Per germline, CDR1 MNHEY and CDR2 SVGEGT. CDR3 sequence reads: CASSSQGYTEAFF. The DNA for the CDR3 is TGTGCCAGCAGTTCCCAGGGCTACACTGAAGCTTTCTTT.

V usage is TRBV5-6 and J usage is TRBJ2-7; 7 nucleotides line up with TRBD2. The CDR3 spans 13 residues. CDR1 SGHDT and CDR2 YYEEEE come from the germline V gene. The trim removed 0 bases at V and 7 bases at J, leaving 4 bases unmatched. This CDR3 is CASSLGGRGEQYF. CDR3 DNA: TGTGCCAGCAGCTTGGGCGGGAGAGGAGAGCAGTACTTC.

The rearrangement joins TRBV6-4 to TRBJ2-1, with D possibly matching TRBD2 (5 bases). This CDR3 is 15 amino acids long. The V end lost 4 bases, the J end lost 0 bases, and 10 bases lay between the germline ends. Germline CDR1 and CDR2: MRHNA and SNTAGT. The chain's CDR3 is CASSVEGSSYNEQFF. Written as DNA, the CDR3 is TGTGCCAGCAGTGTTGAGGGAAGCTCCTACAATGAGCAGTTCTTC.

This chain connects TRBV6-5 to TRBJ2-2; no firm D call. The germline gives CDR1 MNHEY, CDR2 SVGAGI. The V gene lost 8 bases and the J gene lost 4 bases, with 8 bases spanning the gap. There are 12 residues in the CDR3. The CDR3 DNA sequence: TGTGCCAGCTCGAGAAGCACCGGGGAGCTGTTTTTT. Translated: CASSRSTGELFF.

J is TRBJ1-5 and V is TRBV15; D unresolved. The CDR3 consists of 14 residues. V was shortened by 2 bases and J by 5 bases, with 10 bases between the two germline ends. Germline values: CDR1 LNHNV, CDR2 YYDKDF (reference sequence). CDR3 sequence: CATSRSKADQPQHF. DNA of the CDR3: TGTGCCACCAGCAGATCCAAGGCGGATCAGCCCCAGCATTTT. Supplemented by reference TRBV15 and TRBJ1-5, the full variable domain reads DAMVIQNPRYQVTQFGKPVTLSCSQTLNHNVMYWYQQKSSQAPKLLFHYYDKDFNNEADTPDNFQSRRPNTSFCFLDIRSPGLGDTAMYLCATSRSKADQPQHFGDGTRLSIL.

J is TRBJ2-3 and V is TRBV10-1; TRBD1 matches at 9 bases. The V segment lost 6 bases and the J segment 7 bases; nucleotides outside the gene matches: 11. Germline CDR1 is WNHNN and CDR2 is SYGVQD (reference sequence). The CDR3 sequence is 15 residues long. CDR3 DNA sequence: TGCGCCAGCAGCAAAAGGGGACAGGGTTGGAATACGCAGTATTTT. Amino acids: CASSKRGQGWNTQYF.

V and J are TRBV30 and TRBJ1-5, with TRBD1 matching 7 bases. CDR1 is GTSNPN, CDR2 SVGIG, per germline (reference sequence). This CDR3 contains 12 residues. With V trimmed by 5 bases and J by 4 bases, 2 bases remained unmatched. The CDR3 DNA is TGTGCCTGGGACAGGGTGAATCAGCCCCAGCATTTT. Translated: CAWDRVNQPQHF.

The CDR3 protein is CASRGRVVLDTQYF. DNA of the CDR3: TGTGCCAGCAGAGGGAGGGTAGTACTAGATACGCAGTATTTT. This chain joins TRBV7-8 and TRBJ2-3; 7 bases are shared with TRBD2. Per the germline V gene, CDR1 is SGHVS and CDR2 is FQNEAQ. Trimming at V came to 6 bases and at J to 5 bases, leaving 8 bases not matched to a gene. The CDR3 consists of 14 residues.

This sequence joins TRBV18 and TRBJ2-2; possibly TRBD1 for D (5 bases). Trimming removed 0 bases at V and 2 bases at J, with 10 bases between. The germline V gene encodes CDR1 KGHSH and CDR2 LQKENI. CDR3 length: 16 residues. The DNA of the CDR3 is TGTGCCAGCTCACCACCGGCTGGGGCTAACACCGGGGAGCTGTTTTTT. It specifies CASSPPAGANTGELFF.

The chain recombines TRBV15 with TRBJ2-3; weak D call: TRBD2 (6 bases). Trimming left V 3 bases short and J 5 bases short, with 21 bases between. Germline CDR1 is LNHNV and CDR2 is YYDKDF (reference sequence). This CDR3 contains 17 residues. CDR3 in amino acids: CATSRGLFSRRGDTQYF. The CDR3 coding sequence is TGTGCCACCAGCAGGGGTCTATTCTCCAGGAGGGGAGATACGCAGTATTTT.

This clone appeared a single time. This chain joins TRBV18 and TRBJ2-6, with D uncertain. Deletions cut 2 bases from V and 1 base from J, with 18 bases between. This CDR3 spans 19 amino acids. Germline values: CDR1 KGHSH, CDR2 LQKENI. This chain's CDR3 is CASSPIQADVFSGANVLTF. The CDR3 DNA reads TGTGCCAGCTCACCAATCCAGGCTGATGTGTTTTCTGGGGCCAACGTCCTGACTTTC. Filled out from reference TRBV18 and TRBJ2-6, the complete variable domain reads NAGVMQNPRHLVRRRGQEARLRCSPMKGHSHVYWYRQLPEEGLKFMVYLQKENIIDESGMPKERFSAEFPKEGPSILRIQQVVRGDSAAYFCASSPIQADVFSGANVLTFGAGSRLTVL.

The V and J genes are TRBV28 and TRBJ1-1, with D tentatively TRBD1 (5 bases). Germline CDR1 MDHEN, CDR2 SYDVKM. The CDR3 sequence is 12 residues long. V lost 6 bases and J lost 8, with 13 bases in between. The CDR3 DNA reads TGTGCCAGCAGGGGGGGTGGGGCGGAAGCTTTCTTT. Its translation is CASRGGGAEAFF.

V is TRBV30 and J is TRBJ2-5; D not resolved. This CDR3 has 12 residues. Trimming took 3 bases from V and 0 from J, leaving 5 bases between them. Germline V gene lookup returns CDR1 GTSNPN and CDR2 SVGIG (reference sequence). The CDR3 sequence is CAWRTYQETQYF. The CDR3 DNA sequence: TGTGCCTGGAGAACTTACCAAGAGACCCAGTACTTC.

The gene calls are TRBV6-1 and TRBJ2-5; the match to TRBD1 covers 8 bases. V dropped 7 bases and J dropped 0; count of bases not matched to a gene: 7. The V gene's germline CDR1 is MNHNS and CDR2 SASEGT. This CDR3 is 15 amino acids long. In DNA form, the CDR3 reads TGTGCCAGCACAGGGGGCAGGACTTACCAAGAGACCCAGTACTTC. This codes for CASTGGRTYQETQYF.

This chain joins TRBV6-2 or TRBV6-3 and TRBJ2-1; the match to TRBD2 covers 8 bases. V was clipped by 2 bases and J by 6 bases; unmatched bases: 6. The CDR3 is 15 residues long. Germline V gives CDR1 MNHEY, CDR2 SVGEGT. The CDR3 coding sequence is TGTGCCAGCAGTTACGACGGGAGGGGCGCCAATGAGCAGTTCTTC. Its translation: CASSYDGRGANEQFF.

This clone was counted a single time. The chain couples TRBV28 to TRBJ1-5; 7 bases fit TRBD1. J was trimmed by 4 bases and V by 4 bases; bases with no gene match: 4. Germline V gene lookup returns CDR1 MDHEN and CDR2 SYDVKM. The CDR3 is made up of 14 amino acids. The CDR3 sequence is CASSSGGANQPQHF. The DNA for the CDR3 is TGTGCCAGCAGTTCAGGGGGTGCTAATCAGCCCCAGCATTTT.

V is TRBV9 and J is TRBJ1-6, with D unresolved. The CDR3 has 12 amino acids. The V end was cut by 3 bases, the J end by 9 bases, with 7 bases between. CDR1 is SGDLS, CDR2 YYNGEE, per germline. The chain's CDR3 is CASSGVVSPLHF. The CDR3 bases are TGTGCCAGCAGCGGAGTAGTTTCACCCCTCCACTTT.

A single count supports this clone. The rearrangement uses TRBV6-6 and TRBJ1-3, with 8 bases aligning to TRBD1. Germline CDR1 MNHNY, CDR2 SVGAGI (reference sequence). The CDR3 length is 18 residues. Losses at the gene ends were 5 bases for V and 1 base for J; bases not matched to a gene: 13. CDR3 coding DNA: TGTGCCAGCAGTCCCCCGGGACAGGCCGGGGGATCTGGAAACACCATATATTTT. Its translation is CASSPPGQAGGSGNTIYF.

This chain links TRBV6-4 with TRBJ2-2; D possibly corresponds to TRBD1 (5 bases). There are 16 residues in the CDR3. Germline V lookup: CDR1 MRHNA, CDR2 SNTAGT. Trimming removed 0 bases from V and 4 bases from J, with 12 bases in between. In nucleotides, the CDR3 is TGTGCCAGCAGTGACTCCGGCAGGGTCGGCACCGGGGAGCTGTTTTTT. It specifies CASSDSGRVGTGELFF.

The CDR3 reads CASSLPTSGNTGELFF. CDR3 coding DNA: TGTGCCAGCAGCTTACCGACTAGCGGGAACACCGGGGAGCTGTTTTTT. The rearrangement uses TRBV7-9 and TRBJ2-2, with 9 bases fitting TRBD2. CDR3 length equals 16 residues. With V trimmed by 2 bases and J by 1 base, 2 bases remained unmatched. CDR1 SEHNR and CDR2 FQNEAQ come from the germline V gene (reference sequence).

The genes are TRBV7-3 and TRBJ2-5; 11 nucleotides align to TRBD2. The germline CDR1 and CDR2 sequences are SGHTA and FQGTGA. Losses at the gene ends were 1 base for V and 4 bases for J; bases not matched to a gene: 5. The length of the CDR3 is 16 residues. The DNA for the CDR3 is TGTGCCAGCAGCTTAAGCGGGACTAGCGGTGGAGAGACCCAGTACTTC. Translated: CASSLSGTSGGETQYF.

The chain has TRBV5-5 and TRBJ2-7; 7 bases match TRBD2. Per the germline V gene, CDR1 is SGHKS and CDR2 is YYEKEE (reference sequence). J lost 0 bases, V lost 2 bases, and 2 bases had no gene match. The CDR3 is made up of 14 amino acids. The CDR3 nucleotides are TGTGCCAGCAGCTTTGGCGGGAGCTCCTACGAGCAGTACTTC. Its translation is CASSFGGSSYEQYF.

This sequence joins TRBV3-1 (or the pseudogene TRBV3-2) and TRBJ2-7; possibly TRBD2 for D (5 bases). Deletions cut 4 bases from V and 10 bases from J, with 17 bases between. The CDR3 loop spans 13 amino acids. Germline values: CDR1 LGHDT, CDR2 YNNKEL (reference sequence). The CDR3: CASSLGDWSLQYF. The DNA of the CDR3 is TGTGCCAGCAGCCTGGGAGATTGGTCCCTTCAGTACTTC.

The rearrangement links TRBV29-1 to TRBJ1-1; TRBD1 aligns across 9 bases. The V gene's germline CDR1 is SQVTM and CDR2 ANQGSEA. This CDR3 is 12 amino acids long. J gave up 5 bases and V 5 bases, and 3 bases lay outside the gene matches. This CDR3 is CSVPTGGTEAFF. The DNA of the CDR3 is TGCAGCGTTCCGACAGGGGGGACTGAAGCTTTCTTT.

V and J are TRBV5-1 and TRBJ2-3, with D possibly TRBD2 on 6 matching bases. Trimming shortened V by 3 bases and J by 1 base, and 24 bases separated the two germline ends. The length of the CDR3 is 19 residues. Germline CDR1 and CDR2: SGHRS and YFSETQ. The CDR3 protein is CASSWAGLARGPRTDTQYF. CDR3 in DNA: TGCGCCAGCAGCTGGGCAGGGTTGGCGCGGGGCCCGCGCACAGATACGCAGTATTTT.